The clone carrying this T cell receptor beta chain was counted between two and nine times. What it recognizes is unknown. Sorting of CD4+ and CD8+ T cells was performed on PBMCs. The data were taken from a study of CD8+ T cells in alopecia areata. Study-wide results and caveats: Scalp samples also yield sequences of resident alphabeta T cells from normal skin. Mouse data revealed clearer TCR sharing than patient data did, a gap possibly tied to HLA.

Isolated RNA was reverse transcribed into cDNA used as the sequencing template. Repertoires were generated with immunoSEQ multiplex PCR, while TCRdb's copy carries only in-frame clones and drops some. The data show under 130,000 clones, with approximately 60% seen just once and 8% to 10% held by the top ten. The CDR3 totals 12 residues. V shed 11 bases and J 2 bases; nucleotides not matched to a gene: 3. Germline V gene data show CDR1 as SNHLY and CDR2 as FYNNEI. Sequencing was performed on CD4+ T cells sorted from blood. The clonotype comes from a human donor in good health. The chain carries TRBV2 and TRBJ2-3; 8 bases fit TRBD2. CDR3 region: CAGSGITDTQYF. For the CDR3, the DNA is TGTGCCGGTAGCGGGATCACAGATACGCAGTATTTT.